Presented here are 19 T cell receptor beta chains from one specimen sequenced in a study of blood T cell repertoires in COVID-19. Data came from immunoSEQ multiplex PCR; TCRdb stores just in-frame clones and leaves some out. The sample records roughly 260,000 clones, around four fifths being singletons. The sequenced material came from PBMCs or T cells enriched from blood (not recorded which). The receptors come from a woman in her thirties or forties who had been exposed to COVID-19.

This sequence joins TRBV19 and TRBJ2-2; 7 bases line up with TRBD1. The CDR3 consists of 17 residues. J was trimmed by 0 bases and V by 1 base; bases with no gene match: 5. Per the germline V gene, CDR1 is LNHDA and CDR2 is SQIVND (reference sequence). The CDR3 here is CASSIGLGTANTGELFF. The CDR3 DNA sequence: TGTGCCAGTAGTATAGGTTTGGGGACAGCGAACACCGGGGAGCTGTTTTTT.

J is TRBJ2-7 and V is TRBV5-1, with a possible D match to TRBD1 (7 bases). Trimming shortened V by 0 bases and J by 4 bases, and 20 bases separated the two germline ends. The CDR3 spans 17 residues. Germline loops: CDR1 SGHRS, CDR2 YFSETQ. CDR3 protein: CASSLAPRTGGGYEQYF. The CDR3 DNA is TGCGCCAGCAGCTTGGCCCCCAGGACAGGAGGAGGGTACGAGCAGTACTTC.

About this clone itself: Distinct nucleotide sequences in the sample also encode this CDR3. J is TRBJ1-5 and V is TRBV6-5; D is uncertain. V was cut by 3 bases and J by 4 bases, with 7 bases left in between. The CDR3 consists of 13 residues. Germline-derived CDR1 and CDR2 are MNHEY and SVGAGI. The CDR3 DNA sequence: TGTGCCAGCAGTTATGGAGGGAATCAGCCCCAGCATTTT. Residues: CASSYGGNQPQHF.

V gene TRBV12-3 or TRBV12-4 combines with J gene TRBJ1-2; 10 bases are a match to TRBD1. This CDR3 contains 13 residues. With V trimmed by 6 bases and J by 12 bases, 10 bases remained unmatched. CDR3 sequence reads: CASSPRGQGVNTF. The CDR3, as DNA: TGTGCCAGCAGCCCCAGAGGACAGGGGGTTAACACCTTC.

The chain couples TRBV7-2 to TRBJ1-4; TRBD1 matches at 11 bases. V was clipped by 6 bases and J by 11 bases; unmatched bases: 5. CDR3 length: 13 residues. In germline, CDR1 is SGHTA, CDR2 FQGNSA. This CDR3 is CASSEDRGQKLFF. CDR3 bases: TGTGCCAGCAGTGAGGACAGGGGGCAGAAACTGTTTTTT.

V and J are TRBV6-1 and TRBJ1-2; no firm D call. The V end was cut by 2 bases, the J end by 3 bases, with 7 bases between. The germline V gene has CDR1 MNHNS and CDR2 SASEGT. CDR3 length: 13 residues. The CDR3 bases are TGTGCCAGCAGTGAATCGGGTTACTATGGCTACACCTTC. Amino acids: CASSESGYYGYTF.

The chain links TRBV5-8 to TRBJ2-7; D is possibly TRBD2 (5 bases). The CDR3 extends over 14 amino acids. Per germline, CDR1 SGHTS and CDR2 YDEGEE. V shed 4 bases and J shed 3 bases, with 14 bases lying between them. This CDR3 reads CASSTAGGFYEQYF. In DNA form, the CDR3 reads TGTGCCAGCAGCACCGCGGGTGGTTTCTACGAGCAGTACTTC.

The chain joins TRBV6-5 to TRBJ2-7, with a weak D call TRBD2 (5 bases). From germline, CDR1 is MNHEY and CDR2 SVGAGI. The CDR3 is made up of 15 amino acids. V lost 5 bases to trimming and J lost 2 bases, with 16 bases between them. In nucleotides, the CDR3 is TGTGCCAGCAGTAGGCCGCCGGGAACGACCTACGAGCAGTACTTC. Its translation is CASSRPPGTTYEQYF.

The rearrangement uses TRBV5-1 and TRBJ2-1; 13 bases match TRBD2. The J segment lost 0 bases and the V segment lost 1 base, leaving 10 bases of the junction unmatched. Germline V lookup: CDR1 SGHRS, CDR2 YFSETQ. The CDR3 spans 20 residues. CDR3 nucleotides: TGCGCCAGCAGCTTGTCTGGACTAGCGGGGGTCGATAGCTCCTACAATGAGCAGTTCTTC. It yields the protein CASSLSGLAGVDSSYNEQFF.

This clone was seen only once. The chain uses TRBV7-2 and TRBJ2-2; TRBD2 agrees at 10 bases. This CDR3 contains 19 residues. The V segment lost 5 bases and the J segment 2 bases; nucleotides outside the gene matches: 14. The germline CDR1 and CDR2 sequences are SGHTA and FQGNSA. CDR3 sequence: CASSRIARSGGANTGELFF. The CDR3 nucleotides are TGTGCCAGCAGCCGGATAGCCCGAAGCGGGGGGGCCAACACCGGGGAGCTGTTTTTT.

This clone was found once. The rearrangement links TRBV5-1 to TRBJ2-1; D not resolved. CDR3 size: 15 residues. V was clipped by 0 bases and J by 1 base, with 8 bases between them. The germline V gene encodes CDR1 SGHRS and CDR2 YFSETQ. CDR3 in DNA: TGCGCCAGCAGCTTGGCGGCAGGATCCTACAATGAGCAGTTCTTC. Its translation is CASSLAAGSYNEQFF.

This sequence joins TRBV2 and TRBJ2-7, with a tentative D call TRBD1 (5 bases). The germline V gene encodes CDR1 SNHLY and CDR2 FYNNEI. This CDR3 is 15 amino acids long. Trimming stripped 2 bases from V and 0 bases from J, with 11 bases between. For the CDR3, the DNA is TGTGCCAGCAGTGAAAGGGGCGAAACCTCCTACGAGCAGTACTTC. Translating gives CASSERGETSYEQYF.

The J gene is TRBJ1-1, the V gene TRBV24-1, with TRBD1 as a possible D gene (6 bases). V was shortened by 9 bases and J by 3 bases, with 19 bases between the two germline ends. This CDR3 has 15 amino acids. Germline V gene sequence: CDR1 KGHDR, CDR2 SFDVKD. This CDR3 reads CATSPGVFCYTEAFF. The CDR3 region has the DNA TGTGCCACCTCGCCAGGGGTTTTCTGTTACACTGAAGCTTTCTTT.

The chain employs TRBV7-9 and TRBJ2-3; 7 positions match TRBD1. V lost 2 bases to trimming and J lost 0 bases; unmatched junction nucleotides: 11. Germline V gene data show CDR1 as SEHNR and CDR2 as FQNEAQ (reference sequence). CDR3 length: 18 residues. The CDR3 DNA reads TGTGCCAGCAGCTTATCGCCCTTAGGGGGCTCTAGCACAGATACGCAGTATTTT. Protein: CASSLSPLGGSSTDTQYF.

The chain's CDR3 is CASSPGGGQETQYF. The CDR3 nucleotides are TGCGCCAGCAGCCCTGGGGGGGGGCAAGAGACCCAGTACTTC. The rearrangement joins TRBV5-1 to TRBJ2-5; 7 nucleotides line up with TRBD2. V gave up 4 bases and J gave up 2 bases; unmatched junction bases: 5. The CDR3 extends over 14 amino acids. Germline V CDR1 and CDR2: SGHRS, YFSETQ.

The chain uses TRBV5-1 and TRBJ1-6, with no clear D. The CDR3 sequence is 13 residues long. CDR1 and CDR2 (germline): SGHRS, YFSETQ. V gave up 10 bases and J gave up 4 bases, with 12 bases separating them. The DNA of the CDR3 is TGCGCCGGCCGCCCAGATTATAATTCACCCCTCCACTTT. Translated, it gives CAGRPDYNSPLHF.

The rearrangement joins TRBV5-5 to TRBJ2-5; TRBD2 matches at 15 bases. This CDR3 has 18 residues. The V gene's germline CDR1 is SGHKS and CDR2 YYEKEE (reference sequence). V shed 0 bases, J shed 2 bases, and the junction held 5 bases outside the gene matches. For the CDR3, the DNA is TGTGCCAGCAGCTTGGGGACTAGCGGGGGGGCTTTACAAGAGACCCAGTACTTC. Translated: CASSLGTSGGALQETQYF.

In its sample, this clone was seen once. The chain recombines TRBV11-2 with TRBJ2-1, with 8 bases that match TRBD1. V gave up 3 bases and J gave up 7 bases; unmatched junction bases: 11. CDR1 is SGHAT and CDR2 is FQNNGV in the germline V gene. CDR3 length equals 16 residues. The CDR3 nucleotides are TGTGCCAGCAGCTTTTTGACCGGGACAGGCTTTAATGAGCAGTTCTTC. It yields the protein CASSFLTGTGFNEQFF.

The CDR3 is CASGAGTNYGYTF. In DNA form, the CDR3 reads TGTGCCAGCGGAGCAGGGACTAACTATGGCTACACCTTC. This chain connects TRBV6-5 to TRBJ1-2; tentative D call: TRBD1 (5 bases). The germline CDR1 and CDR2 sequences are MNHEY and SVGAGI. The V and J ends lost 8 bases and 0 bases respectively, with 10 bases between them. The CDR3 totals 13 residues.